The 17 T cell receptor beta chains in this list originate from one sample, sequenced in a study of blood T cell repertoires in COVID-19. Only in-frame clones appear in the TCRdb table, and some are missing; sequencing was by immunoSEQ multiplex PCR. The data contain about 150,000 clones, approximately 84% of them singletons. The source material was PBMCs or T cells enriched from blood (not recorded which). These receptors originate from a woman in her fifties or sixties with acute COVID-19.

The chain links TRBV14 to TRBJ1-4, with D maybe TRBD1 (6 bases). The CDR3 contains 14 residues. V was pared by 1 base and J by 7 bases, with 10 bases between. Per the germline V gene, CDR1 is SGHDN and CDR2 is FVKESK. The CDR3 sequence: CASSQGNRVEKLFF. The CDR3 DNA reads TGTGCCAGCAGCCAAGGAAACAGGGTTGAAAAACTGTTTTTT.

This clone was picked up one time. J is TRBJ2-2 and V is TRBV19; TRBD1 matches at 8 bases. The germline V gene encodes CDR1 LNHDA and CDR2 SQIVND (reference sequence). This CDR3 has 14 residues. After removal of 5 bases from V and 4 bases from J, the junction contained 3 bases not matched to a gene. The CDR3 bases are TGTGCCAGTAGTGCCACAGGGGGCACCGGGGAGCTGTTTTTT. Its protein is CASSATGGTGELFF.

CDR3 amino acids: CASSVGLGTGRMNTEAFF. CDR3 nucleotides: TGTGCCAGCAGCGTAGGGCTCGGGACAGGGCGTATGAACACTGAAGCTTTCTTT. This chain joins TRBV9 and TRBJ1-1, with 9 bases aligning to TRBD1. The germline gives CDR1 SGDLS, CDR2 YYNGEE. The J segment lost 0 bases and the V segment lost 0 bases, leaving 9 bases of the junction unmatched. The length of the CDR3 is 18 residues.

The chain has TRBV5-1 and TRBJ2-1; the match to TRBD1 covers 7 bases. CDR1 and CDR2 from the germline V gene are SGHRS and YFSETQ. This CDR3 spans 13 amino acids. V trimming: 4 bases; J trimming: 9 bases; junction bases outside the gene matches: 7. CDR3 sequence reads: CASSGTVSGEQFF. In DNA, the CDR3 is TGCGCCAGCAGCGGGACAGTCAGCGGTGAGCAGTTCTTC.

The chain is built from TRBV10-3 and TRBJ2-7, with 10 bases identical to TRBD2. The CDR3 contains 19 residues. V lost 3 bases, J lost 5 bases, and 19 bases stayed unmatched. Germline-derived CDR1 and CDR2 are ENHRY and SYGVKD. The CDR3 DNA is TGTGCCATCAGTGACTTAAGCGGGAGGGAACACCCCCTTCGGAACGAGCAGTACTTC. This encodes CAISDLSGREHPLRNEQYF.

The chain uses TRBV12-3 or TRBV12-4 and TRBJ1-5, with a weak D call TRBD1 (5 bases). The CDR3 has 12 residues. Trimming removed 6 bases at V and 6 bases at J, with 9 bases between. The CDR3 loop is CASRGAGQPQHF. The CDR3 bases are TGTGCCAGCAGAGGGGCAGGTCAGCCCCAGCATTTT.

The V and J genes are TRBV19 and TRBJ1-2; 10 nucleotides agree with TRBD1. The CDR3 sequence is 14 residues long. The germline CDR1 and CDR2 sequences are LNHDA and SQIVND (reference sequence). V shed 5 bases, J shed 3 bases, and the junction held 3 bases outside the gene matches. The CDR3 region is CASSDGQGDYGYTF. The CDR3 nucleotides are TGTGCCAGTAGTGACGGACAGGGGGACTATGGCTACACCTTC.

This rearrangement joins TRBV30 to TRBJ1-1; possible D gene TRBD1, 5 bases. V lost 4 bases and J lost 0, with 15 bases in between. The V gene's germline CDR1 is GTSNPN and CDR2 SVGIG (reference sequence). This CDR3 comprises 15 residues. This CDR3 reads CAWNWGRELNTEAFF. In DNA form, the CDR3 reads TGTGCCTGGAACTGGGGCAGAGAATTGAACACTGAAGCTTTCTTT. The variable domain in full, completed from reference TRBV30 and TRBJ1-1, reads SQTIHQWPATLVQPVGSPLSLECTVEGTSNPNLYWYRQAAGRGLQLLFYSVGIGQISSEVPQNLSASRPQDRQFILSSKKLLLSDSGFYLCAWNWGRELNTEAFFGQGTRLTVV.

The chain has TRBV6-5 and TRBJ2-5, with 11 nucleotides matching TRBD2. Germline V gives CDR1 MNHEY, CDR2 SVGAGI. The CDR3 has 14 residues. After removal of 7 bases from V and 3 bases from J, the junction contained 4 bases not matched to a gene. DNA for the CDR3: TGTGCCAGCACCCCGGGACTAGCGGAAGAGACCCAGTACTTC. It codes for CASTPGLAEETQYF.

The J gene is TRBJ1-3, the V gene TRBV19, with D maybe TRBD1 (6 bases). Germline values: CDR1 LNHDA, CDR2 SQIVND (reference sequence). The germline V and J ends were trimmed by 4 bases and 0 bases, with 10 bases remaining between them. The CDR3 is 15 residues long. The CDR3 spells CASSRGRGSGNTIYF. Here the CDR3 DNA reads TGTGCCAGTAGTAGGGGCAGGGGCTCTGGAAACACCATATATTTT.

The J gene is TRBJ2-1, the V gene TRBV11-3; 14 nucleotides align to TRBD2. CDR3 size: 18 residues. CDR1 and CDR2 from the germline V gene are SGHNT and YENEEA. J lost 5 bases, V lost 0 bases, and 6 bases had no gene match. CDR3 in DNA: TGTGCCAGCAGCTTAGATATGACTAGCGGGAGGGTGAACAATGAGCAGTTCTTC. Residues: CASSLDMTSGRVNNEQFF.

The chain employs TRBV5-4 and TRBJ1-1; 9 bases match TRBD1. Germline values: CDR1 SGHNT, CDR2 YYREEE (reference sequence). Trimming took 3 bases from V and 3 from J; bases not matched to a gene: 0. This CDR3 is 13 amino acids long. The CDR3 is CASSWTGDTEAFF. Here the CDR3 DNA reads TGTGCCAGCAGCTGGACAGGGGACACTGAAGCTTTCTTT.

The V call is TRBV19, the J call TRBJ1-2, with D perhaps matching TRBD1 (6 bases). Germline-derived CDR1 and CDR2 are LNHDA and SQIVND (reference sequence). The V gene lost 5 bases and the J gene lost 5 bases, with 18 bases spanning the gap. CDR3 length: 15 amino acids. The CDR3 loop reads CASSPWDSRGYGYTF. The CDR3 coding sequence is TGTGCCAGTAGTCCCTGGGATTCGAGGGGGTATGGCTACACCTTC.

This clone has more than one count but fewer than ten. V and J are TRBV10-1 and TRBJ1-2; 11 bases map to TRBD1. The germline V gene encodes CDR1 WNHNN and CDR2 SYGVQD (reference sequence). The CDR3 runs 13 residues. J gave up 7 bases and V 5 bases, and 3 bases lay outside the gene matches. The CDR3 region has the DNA TGCGCCAGCAGTATGGACAGGGGGCTTGGCTACACCTTC. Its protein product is CASSMDRGLGYTF.

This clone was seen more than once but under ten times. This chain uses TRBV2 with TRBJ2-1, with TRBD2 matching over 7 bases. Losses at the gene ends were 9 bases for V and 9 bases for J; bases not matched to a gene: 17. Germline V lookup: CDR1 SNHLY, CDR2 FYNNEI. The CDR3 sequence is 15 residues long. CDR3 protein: CASSVDLAVAAEQFF. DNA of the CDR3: TGTGCCAGTAGCGTGGACCTAGCGGTAGCGGCTGAGCAGTTCTTC.

CDR3 residues: CASSLERGAFAGYTF. The CDR3 nucleotides read TGTGCCAGCAGCTTAGAACGGGGAGCCTTCGCTGGCTACACCTTC. The chain joins TRBV7-2 to TRBJ1-2; D gene uncertain. The CDR3 has 15 residues. The V gene's germline CDR1 is SGHTA and CDR2 FQGNSA. Deletions cut 1 base from V and 7 bases from J, with 16 bases between.

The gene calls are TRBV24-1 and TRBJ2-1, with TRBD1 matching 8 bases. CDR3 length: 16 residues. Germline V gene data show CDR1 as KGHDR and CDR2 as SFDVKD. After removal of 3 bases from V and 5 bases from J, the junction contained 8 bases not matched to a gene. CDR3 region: CATSDTGQGGNNEQFF. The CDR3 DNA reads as TGTGCCACCAGTGATACTGGACAGGGAGGAAACAATGAGCAGTTCTTC.